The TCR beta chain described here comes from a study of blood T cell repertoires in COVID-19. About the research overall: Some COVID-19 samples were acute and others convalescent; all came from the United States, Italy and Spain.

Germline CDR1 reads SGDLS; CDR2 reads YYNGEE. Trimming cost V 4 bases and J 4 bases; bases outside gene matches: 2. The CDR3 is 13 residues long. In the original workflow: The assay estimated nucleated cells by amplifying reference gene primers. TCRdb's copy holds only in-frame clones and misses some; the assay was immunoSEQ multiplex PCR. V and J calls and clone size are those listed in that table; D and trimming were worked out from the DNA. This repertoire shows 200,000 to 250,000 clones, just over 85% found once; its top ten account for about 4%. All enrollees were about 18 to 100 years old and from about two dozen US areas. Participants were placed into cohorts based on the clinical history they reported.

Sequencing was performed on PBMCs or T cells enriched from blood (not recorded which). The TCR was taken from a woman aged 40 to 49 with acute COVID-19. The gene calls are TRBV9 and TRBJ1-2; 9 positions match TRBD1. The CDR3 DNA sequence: TGTGCCAGCAGCATGGGACAGGGCTATGGCTACACCTTC. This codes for CASSMGQGYGYTF.